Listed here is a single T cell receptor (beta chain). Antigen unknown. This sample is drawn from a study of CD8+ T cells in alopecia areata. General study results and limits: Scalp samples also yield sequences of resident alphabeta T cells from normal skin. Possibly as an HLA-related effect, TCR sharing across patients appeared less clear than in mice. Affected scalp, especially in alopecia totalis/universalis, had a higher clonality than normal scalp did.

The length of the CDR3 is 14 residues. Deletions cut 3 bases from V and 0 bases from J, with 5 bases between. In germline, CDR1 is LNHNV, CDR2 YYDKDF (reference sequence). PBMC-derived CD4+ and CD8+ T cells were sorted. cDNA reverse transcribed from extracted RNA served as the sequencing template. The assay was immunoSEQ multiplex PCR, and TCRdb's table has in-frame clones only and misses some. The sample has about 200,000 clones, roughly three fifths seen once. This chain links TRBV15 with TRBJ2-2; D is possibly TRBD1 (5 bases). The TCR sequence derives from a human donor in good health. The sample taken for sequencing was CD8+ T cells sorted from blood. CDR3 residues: CATSRTANTGELFF. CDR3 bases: TGTGCCACCAGCAGGACAGCGAACACCGGGGAGCTGTTTTTT.